The entry below gives a single T cell receptor beta chain sequence along with its context. This CDR3 spans 16 amino acids. The V segment lost 2 bases and the J segment 1 base; nucleotides outside the gene matches: 6. The germline V gene has CDR1 LNHNV and CDR2 YYDKDF (reference sequence). This sample is part of a study of blood T cell dynamics during melanoma immunotherapy. Noted time point: pre-treatment baseline. Samples come from before therapy and from week 3 after the first blockade cycle. Clones were read by immunoSEQ multiplex PCR, and TCRdb kept only the in-frame ones, dropping some. The sample yields 9,900 or so clones, roughly 86% seen once.

This receptor was identified in a human donor with melanoma. The starting material was blood, obtained from a patient treated with checkpoint blockade. The chain couples TRBV15 to TRBJ2-3; 7 bases agree with TRBD1. For the CDR3, the DNA is TGTGCCACCAGCAGATCCAGGGGGTCCGGCACAGATACGCAGTATTTT. The encoded protein is CATSRSRGSGTDTQYF.